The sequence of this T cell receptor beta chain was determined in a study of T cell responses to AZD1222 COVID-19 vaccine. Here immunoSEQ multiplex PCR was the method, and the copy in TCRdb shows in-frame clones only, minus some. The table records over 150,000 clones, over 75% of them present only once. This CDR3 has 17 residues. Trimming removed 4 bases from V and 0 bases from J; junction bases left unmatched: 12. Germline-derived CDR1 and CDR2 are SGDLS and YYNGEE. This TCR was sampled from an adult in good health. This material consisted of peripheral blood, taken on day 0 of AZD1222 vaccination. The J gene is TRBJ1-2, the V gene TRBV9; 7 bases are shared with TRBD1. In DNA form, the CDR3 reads TGTGCCAGCAGCTCCTTCCGGGACAGAGCGGCTAACTATGGCTACACCTTC. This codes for CASSSFRDRAANYGYTF.